This T cell receptor beta chain comes out of a study of cytotoxic CD8 clonotypes in ibrutinib-treated CLL. The wider study: A median 12 months of treatment, range 6 to 36, preceded the collection of response samples.

As regards this clone: The antigen is not known.

Findings and caveats of the study: Higher clonality was seen at ibrutinib response and a return toward baseline at progression.

With sequencing, the targeted depth ranged from 1 in 200,000 to 1 in 1 million T cells. Clones were sequenced by immunoSEQ multiplex PCR, and TCRdb holds only the in-frame ones, with some missing. The sample carries just under 70,000 clones, around two thirds recorded once. Material: PBMCs, obtained after 12 months of ibrutinib treatment. The receptor was derived from a human donor with chronic lymphocytic leukemia.

DNA of the CDR3: TGTGCCAGCAGCCCGAGCCCGGGACAGGGGATCGTTTCACCCCTCCACTTT. Translating gives CASSPSPGQGIVSPLHF. The chain carries TRBV9 and TRBJ1-6; 10 bases match TRBD1. Germline CDR1 and CDR2: SGDLS and YYNGEE. V was pared by 4 bases and J by 9 bases, with 13 bases of the junction left unmatched. The CDR3 totals 17 residues.